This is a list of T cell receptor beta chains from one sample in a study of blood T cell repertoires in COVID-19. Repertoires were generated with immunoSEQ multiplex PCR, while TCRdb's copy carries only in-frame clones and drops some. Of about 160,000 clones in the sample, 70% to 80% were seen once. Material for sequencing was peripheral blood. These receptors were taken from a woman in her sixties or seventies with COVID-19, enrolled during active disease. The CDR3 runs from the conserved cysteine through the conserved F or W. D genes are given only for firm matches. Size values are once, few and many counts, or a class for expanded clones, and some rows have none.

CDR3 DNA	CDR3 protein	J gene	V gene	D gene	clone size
TGTGCCAGCAGCCGGGAGGGAAATCAGCCCCAGCATTTT	CASSREGNQPQHF	TRBJ1-5	TRBV7-9	NA	NA
TGTGCCAGTAGTATCACAGGGTTCGTGCGTGAAGCTTTCTTT	CASSITGFVREAFF	TRBJ1-1	TRBV19	NA	NA
TGTGCCAGCAGTTTAACGCCTCACCGAGGGTACAATGAGCAGTTCTTC	CASSLTPHRGYNEQFF	TRBJ2-1	TRBV6-5	NA	NA
TGTGCCAGCAGCCTCGGACTGGCGAGGGTTGAAGCTTTCTTT	CASSLGLARVEAFF	TRBJ1-1	TRBV3-1/TRBV3-2	NA	few
TGTGCCAGCAGCTCCCGACCTGGGACAGGCTATTCACCCCTCCACTTT	CASSSRPGTGYSPLHF	TRBJ1-6	TRBV3-1/TRBV3-2	TRBD1	NA
TGCGCCAGCAGCCAAGCCACAGGGACAACTAATGAAAAACTGTTTTTT	CASSQATGTTNEKLFF	TRBJ1-4	TRBV4-3	NA	once
TGTGCCAGCAGTTTACGGGACAGGGCCGCCGGGGAGCTGTTTTTT	CASSLRDRAAGELFF	TRBJ2-2	TRBV28	TRBD1	NA
TGTGCCAGCAGTGACGATCCCGGGCGAGGGGGTTCACCCCTCCACTTT	CASSDDPGRGGSPLHF	TRBJ1-6	TRBV2	NA	NA
TGTGCCAGCAGTTTAGTAGCGGCCGGGGAGCTGTTTTTT	CASSLVAAGELFF	TRBJ2-2	TRBV12-3/TRBV12-4	NA	NA
TGTGCCAGCAGCGCGAGACAGGTCCCAAATTCACCCCTCCACTTT	CASSARQVPNSPLHF	TRBJ1-6	TRBV9	NA	NA
TGTGCCAGCAGCTTGCCTGTAGGGAAACAGGGGAACTATGGCTACACCTTC	CASSLPVGKQGNYGYTF	TRBJ1-2	TRBV5-4	TRBD1	NA
TGTGCCAGCAGCTTATCCGGGGGTCGCAATCAGCCCCAGCATTTT	CASSLSGGRNQPQHF	TRBJ1-5	TRBV7-9	NA	once
TGTGCCAGCATCGAAAGACTAGCGGGGGGGCCGGAGTTCTTC	CASIERLAGGPEFF	TRBJ2-1	TRBV2	TRBD2	NA
TGTGCCAGTAGTCTGACTAGCGGGATCTCCTACGAGCAGTACTTC	CASSLTSGISYEQYF	TRBJ2-7	TRBV19	TRBD2	NA
TGTGCCAGCAGCTACGGACTAGCGGAAAACTACGAGCAGTACTTC	CASSYGLAENYEQYF	TRBJ2-7	TRBV5-4	TRBD2	NA
TGTGCCAGCAGTAAAAACGCCGGGACAGGGGGCAATTGGTATAATTCACCCCTCCACTTT	CASSKNAGTGGNWYNSPLHF	TRBJ1-6	TRBV27	TRBD1	once
TGTGCCAGCAGCCTTCGCAGGGGAATTATGGATGGCTACACCTTC	CASSLRRGIMDGYTF	TRBJ1-2	TRBV3-1/TRBV3-2	NA	NA
TGTGCCAGCAGTGACACCGGGATCAAGAACACTGAAGCTTTCTTT	CASSDTGIKNTEAFF	TRBJ1-1	TRBV6-1	NA	NA